Listed here are 8 T cell receptor beta chains from one sample, sequenced in a study of blood T cells in healthy people across ages. A J-beta primer mix and a sample-barcoded 5' primer were used in a second PCR of about 7 to 12 cycles. TCRdb independently ran MiXCR on the 5' RACE reads; one entry per CDR3 protein. Found here are about 670,000 distinct CDR3 sequences, approximately 40% of them singletons; the top ten hold 30%. Material for sequencing was blood. These receptors all stem from a man older than 75 in good health.

The rearrangement joins TRBV4-3 to TRBJ2-1, with 9 nucleotides matching TRBD1. V trimming: 4 bases; J trimming: 8 bases; junction bases outside the gene matches: 9. Germline V gene sequence: CDR1 LGHNA, CDR2 YSLEER. The CDR3 consists of 15 residues. CDR3 nucleotide sequence: TGCGCCAGCAGCCGGACGTCCCGGGACAGGGATGAGCAGTTCTTC. Its protein is CASSRTSRDRDEQFF.

This chain links TRBV5-1 with TRBJ2-4; 10 bases are shared with TRBD1. CDR1 is SGHRS, CDR2 YFSETQ, per germline. Trimming took 4 bases from V and 6 from J; bases not matched to a gene: 4. CDR3 length: 14 residues. CDR3 nucleotide sequence: TGCGCCAGCAGCATACGGACAGGGGGAAACATTCAGTACTTC. It encodes CASSIRTGGNIQYF.

The chain uses TRBV28 and TRBJ2-7; 9 bases fit TRBD2. The CDR3 totals 14 residues. From germline, CDR1 is MDHEN and CDR2 SYDVKM. V trimming: 5 bases; J trimming: 7 bases; junction bases outside the gene matches: 9. CDR3 loop: CASSLASGINEQYF. Written as DNA, the CDR3 is TGTGCCAGCAGTCTTGCTAGCGGGATAAATGAGCAGTACTTC.

This clonotype was picked up many times. The chain joins TRBV7-3 to TRBJ2-5, with a tentative D call TRBD2 (6 bases). The germline CDR1 and CDR2 sequences are SGHTA and FQGTGA. This CDR3 comprises 13 residues. V gave up 5 bases and J gave up 5 bases, with 12 bases separating them. In DNA form, the CDR3 reads TGTGCCAGCAGCCCTTGGGCGGGGGAGACCCAGTACTTC. Translation: CASSPWAGETQYF.

The V gene is TRBV3-1, the J gene TRBJ2-5; 11 nucleotides align to TRBD1. Germline V CDR1 and CDR2: LGHDT, YNNKEL (reference sequence). CDR3 size: 17 residues. J was trimmed by 5 bases and V by 0 bases; bases with no gene match: 8. CDR3 nucleotides: TGTGCCAGCAGCCAAGATCGAGGACAGGGGGCATGGGAGACCCAGTACTTC. Amino acid sequence: CASSQDRGQGAWETQYF.

The genes are TRBV20-1 and TRBJ2-3, with TRBD2 matching over 10 bases. CDR1 DFQATT and CDR2 SNEGSKA come from the germline V gene (reference sequence). The CDR3 is 21 residues long. The V gene end was trimmed by 1 base and the J gene end by 0 bases; junction bases not matched to a gene: 19. CDR3 protein: CSARVGRTGRTSGTSTDTQYF. The CDR3 nucleotides read TGCAGTGCTAGAGTTGGGCGGACAGGAAGGACTAGCGGAACTAGCACAGATACGCAGTATTTT.

In this sample, this clonotype turned up a few times. The rearrangement uses TRBV5-8 and TRBJ2-3; tentative D call: TRBD2 (6 bases). The CDR3 totals 16 residues. The V end was cut by 4 bases, the J end by 1 base, with 16 bases between. CDR1 and CDR2 from the germline V gene are SGHTS and YDEGEE. The DNA of the CDR3 is TGTGCCAGCAGCGTTAGACTAGGCGCGGGCACAGATACGCAGTATTTT. It encodes CASSVRLGAGTDTQYF.

This clonotype has just a few counts. J is TRBJ2-5 and V is TRBV20-1; 8 bases match TRBD2. This CDR3 has 17 residues. V shed 1 base, J shed 1 base, and the junction held 11 bases outside the gene matches. Germline V gene sequence: CDR1 DFQATT, CDR2 SNEGSKA (reference sequence). This CDR3 reads CSARVRRREEGQETQYF. The CDR3 DNA reads TGCAGTGCTAGAGTGCGACGGCGGGAGGAGGGCCAAGAGACCCAGTACTTC.